Here is one T cell receptor (beta chain) with its context. The sample originates from a study of blood T cell repertoires in COVID-19. Study-wide context: Samples representing acute and convalescent COVID-19 were sourced from the United States, Italy and Spain. PBMCs, B-cell-depleted T cells, or T cells were the source of the cDNA or gDNA that made up the material.

The V gene lost 0 bases and the J gene lost 12 bases, with 15 bases spanning the gap. Germline V lookup: CDR1 LGHDT, CDR2 YNNKEL (reference sequence). The CDR3 covers 14 residues. Per the original methods: Nucleated cell number was recorded as an estimate derived from reference gene primer amplification. TCRdb keeps only in-frame clones here, not all; method: immunoSEQ multiplex PCR. Clonal size and the V and J genes are those of that table, whereas D and trimming came from the DNA. Seen here are around 200,000 clones, approximately 87% observed once, and the top ten hold about 6%. The clonotype originates from a man aged 60-69 years who had recovered from COVID-19. The chain uses TRBV3-1 (or the pseudogene TRBV3-2) and TRBJ2-1, with D perhaps TRBD2 (6 bases). The sample was peripheral blood. CDR3 loop: CASSQDPTTRGQFF. The CDR3 nucleotides read TGTGCCAGCAGCCAAGATCCGACGACGCGGGGGCAGTTCTTC.